The 4 T cell receptor beta chains below were found in one sample sequenced in a study of blood T cell repertoires in COVID-19 (dated by TCRdb to the early 2020s). The library was produced with the immunoSEQ multiplex PCR assay. TCRdb took over this immuneACCESS table, retaining in-frame rearrangements with V and J assigned. Such tables are incomplete; in checked studies, under half of the missing clones stem from an unresolved V gene, and the remainder is unexplained. The sample table lists 160,000 or so clones, roughly 77% of them with a count of one. The top ten constitute 5% to 8.5% of the sample. Source material: peripheral blood. All receptors come from a man aged 65-85 years with active or convalescent COVID-19.

The chain has TRBV5-6 and TRBJ2-2; D possibly corresponds to TRBD2 (5 bases). V lost 3 bases, J lost 4 bases, and 10 bases lay in between. The CDR3 extends over 14 amino acids. From germline, CDR1 is SGHDT and CDR2 YYEEEE. The CDR3 here is CASSSRAGTGELFF. In DNA, the CDR3 is TGTGCCAGCAGCTCCCGGGCGGGCACCGGGGAGCTGTTTTTT. Using reference TRBV5-6 and TRBJ2-2 for the parts outside the CDR3, the full variable domain is DAGVTQSPTHLIKTRGQQVTLRCSPKSGHDTVSWYQQALGQGPQFIFQYYEEEERQRGNFPDRFSGHQFPNYSSELNVNALLLGDSALYLCASSSRAGTGELFFGEGSRLTVL.

The chain has TRBV3-1 (or the pseudogene TRBV3-2) and TRBJ2-5; TRBD2 is a possible D gene (6 bases). V gave up 3 bases and J gave up 4 bases, with 18 bases separating them. CDR1 LGHDT and CDR2 YNNKEL come from the germline V gene (reference sequence). CDR3 length equals 16 residues. This chain's CDR3 is CASSHPTDGGTETQYF. CDR3 DNA sequence: TGTGCCAGCAGCCACCCCACCGATGGGGGGACAGAGACCCAGTACTTC.

The rearrangement joins TRBV7-2 to TRBJ2-2; weak D call: TRBD1 (5 bases). The germline V gene encodes CDR1 SGHTA and CDR2 FQGNSA. This CDR3 has 16 residues. The V gene lost 0 bases and the J gene lost 6 bases, with 14 bases spanning the gap. The CDR3 protein is CASSLALLGAAGELFF. The CDR3 bases are TGTGCCAGCAGCTTAGCGCTTTTAGGGGCTGCCGGGGAGCTGTTTTTT.

The rearrangement uses TRBV6-1 and TRBJ2-7; 7 positions agree with TRBD1. The germline V gene encodes CDR1 MNHNS and CDR2 SASEGT. This CDR3 comprises 16 residues. V lost 2 bases and J lost 4; bases outside the gene matches: 11. The CDR3: CASSETGKGAIYEQYF. CDR3 sequence (DNA): TGTGCCAGCAGTGAAACTGGGAAGGGGGCAATATACGAGCAGTACTTC.